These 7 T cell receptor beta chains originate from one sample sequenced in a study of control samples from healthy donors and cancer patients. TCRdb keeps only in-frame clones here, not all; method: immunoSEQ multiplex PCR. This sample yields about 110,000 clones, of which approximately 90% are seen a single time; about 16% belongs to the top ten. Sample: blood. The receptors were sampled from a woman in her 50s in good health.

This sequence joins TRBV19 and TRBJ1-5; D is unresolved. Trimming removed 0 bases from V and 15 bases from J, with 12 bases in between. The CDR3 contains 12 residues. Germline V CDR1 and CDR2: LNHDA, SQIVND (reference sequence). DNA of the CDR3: TGTGCCAGTAGTATAGATCCGCCTAGCCGGCATTTT. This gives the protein CASSIDPPSRHF.

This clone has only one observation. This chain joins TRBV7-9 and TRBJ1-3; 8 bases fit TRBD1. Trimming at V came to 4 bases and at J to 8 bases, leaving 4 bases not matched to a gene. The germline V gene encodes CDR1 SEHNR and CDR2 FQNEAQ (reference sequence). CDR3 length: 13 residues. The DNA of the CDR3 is TGTGCCAGCAGCTCGGACAGGGAATACACCATATATTTT. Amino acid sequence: CASSSDREYTIYF.

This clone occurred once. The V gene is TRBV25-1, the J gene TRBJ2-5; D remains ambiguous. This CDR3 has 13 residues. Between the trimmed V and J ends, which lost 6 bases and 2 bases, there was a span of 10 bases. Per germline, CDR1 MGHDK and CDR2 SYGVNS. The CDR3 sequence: CASSEVMQETQYF. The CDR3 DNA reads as TGTGCCAGCAGCGAGGTAATGCAAGAGACCCAGTACTTC. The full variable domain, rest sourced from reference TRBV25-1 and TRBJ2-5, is EADIYQTPRYLVIGTGKKITLECSQTMGHDKMYWYQQDPGMELHLIHYSYGVNSTEKGDLSSESTVSRIRTEHFPLTLESARPSHTSQYLCASSEVMQETQYFGPGTRLLVL.

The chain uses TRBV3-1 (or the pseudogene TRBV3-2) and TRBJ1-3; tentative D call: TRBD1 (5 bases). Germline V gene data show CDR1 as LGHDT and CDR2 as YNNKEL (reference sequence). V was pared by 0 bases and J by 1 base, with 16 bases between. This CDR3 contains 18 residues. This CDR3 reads CASSQDLRVALSGNTIYF. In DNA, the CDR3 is TGTGCCAGCAGCCAAGATCTCAGGGTAGCTCTTTCTGGAAACACCATATATTTT.

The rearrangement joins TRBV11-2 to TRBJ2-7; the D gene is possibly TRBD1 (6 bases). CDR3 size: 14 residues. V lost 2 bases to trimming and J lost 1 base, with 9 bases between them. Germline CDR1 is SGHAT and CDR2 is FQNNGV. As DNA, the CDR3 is TGTGCCAGCAGCTTATTGGGACAATCCTACGAGCAGTACTTC. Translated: CASSLLGQSYEQYF.

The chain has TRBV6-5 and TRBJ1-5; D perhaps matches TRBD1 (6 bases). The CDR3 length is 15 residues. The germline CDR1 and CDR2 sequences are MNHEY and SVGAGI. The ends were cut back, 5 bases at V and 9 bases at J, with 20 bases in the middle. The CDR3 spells CASSPLGGPGGPQHF. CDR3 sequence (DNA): TGTGCCAGCAGTCCCTTAGGGGGACCTGGTGGGCCCCAGCATTTT.

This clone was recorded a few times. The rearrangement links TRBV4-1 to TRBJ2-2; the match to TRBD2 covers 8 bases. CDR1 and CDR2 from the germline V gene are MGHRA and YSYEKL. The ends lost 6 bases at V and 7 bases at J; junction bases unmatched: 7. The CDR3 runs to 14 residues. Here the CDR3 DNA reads TGCGCCAGCAGGAGGGGACTAGTGAGCGGGGAGCTGTTTTTT. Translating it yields CASRRGLVSGELFF.